One and the same sample provided the 24 T cell receptor beta chains below, sequenced in a study of T cell changes during pregnancy in multiple sclerosis. Only in-frame clones appear in the TCRdb table, and some are missing; sequencing was by immunoSEQ multiplex PCR. Among some 97,000 clones listed, approximately 90% were seen once. The sequenced sample was peripheral blood, obtained in the second trimester of pregnancy. The receptors stem from a female donor with multiple sclerosis, enrolled in a pregnancy study.

The rearrangement uses TRBV7-9 and TRBJ1-2, with 7 bases matching TRBD1. The CDR3 has 14 amino acids. Germline values: CDR1 SEHNR, CDR2 FQNEAQ (reference sequence). Trimming at V came to 5 bases and at J to 8 bases, leaving 11 bases not matched to a gene. CDR3 sequence reads: CASSPTDRTGGYTF. The CDR3 DNA reads TGTGCCAGCAGCCCTACGGACAGGACTGGGGGCTACACCTTC.

The chain recombines TRBV9 with TRBJ2-3, with D perhaps matching TRBD2 (6 bases). The CDR3 covers 13 residues. The V end lost 4 bases, the J end lost 3 bases, and 9 bases lay between the germline ends. CDR1 and CDR2 (germline): SGDLS, YYNGEE. CDR3 nucleotide sequence: TGTGCCAGCAGCTTCGGGACTACAGATACGCAGTATTTT. Its protein product is CASSFGTTDTQYF.

The chain combines TRBV28 with TRBJ1-1, with D possibly matching TRBD1 (5 bases). The CDR3 loop spans 17 amino acids. CDR1 and CDR2 (germline): MDHEN, SYDVKM. Trimming pared 6 bases from V and 4 bases from J, leaving 24 bases between. CDR3 in amino acids: CASSSPPGRGLVTEAFF. CDR3 in DNA: TGTGCCAGCAGCTCCCCCCCCGGGAGGGGACTGGTCACTGAAGCTTTCTTT.

The chain recombines TRBV2 with TRBJ2-1; D call uncertain. The CDR3 covers 15 residues. V lost 4 bases, J lost 0 bases, and 10 bases lay in between. Germline V gives CDR1 SNHLY, CDR2 FYNNEI. CDR3 residues: CASSVDLSSYNEQFF. For the CDR3, the DNA is TGTGCCAGCAGTGTAGATCTGAGCTCCTACAATGAGCAGTTCTTC.

The chain employs TRBV30 and TRBJ2-3; 9 bases align to TRBD2. There are 13 residues in the CDR3. Germline V lookup: CDR1 GTSNPN, CDR2 SVGIG (reference sequence). Trimming removed 4 bases from V and 6 bases from J; junction bases left unmatched: 5. The DNA for the CDR3 is TGTGCCTGGAATAGCGGGAGTACCGATACGCAGTATTTT. It encodes CAWNSGSTDTQYF.

This rearrangement joins TRBV15 to TRBJ1-1, with D possibly being TRBD1 (5 bases). This CDR3 has 14 residues. The germline V gene has CDR1 LNHNV and CDR2 YYDKDF (reference sequence). V lost 5 bases and J 2 bases, leaving 12 bases between the germline ends. CDR3 sequence: CATSLRTPNTEAFF. The CDR3 DNA follows: TGTGCCACCAGCTTGAGGACACCCAACACTGAAGCTTTCTTT.

The table lists this clone with a count of one. The chain employs TRBV7-3 and TRBJ2-1; 11 positions match TRBD2. Germline V gives CDR1 SGHTA, CDR2 FQGTGA. Trimming cost V 3 bases and J 8 bases; bases outside gene matches: 6. The CDR3 extends over 15 amino acids. The CDR3, as DNA: TGTGCCAGCAGCTTTCGACTAGCGGGGTTAGATGAGCAGTTCTTC. Amino acids: CASSFRLAGLDEQFF.

J is TRBJ2-3 and V is TRBV9, with 10 bases that match TRBD2. The V gene end was trimmed by 4 bases and the J gene end by 3 bases; junction bases not matched to a gene: 8. Germline CDR1 and CDR2: SGDLS and YYNGEE. The CDR3 contains 16 residues. In DNA form, the CDR3 reads TGTGCCAGCAGCTCTCGTAGCGGGAGGACGACAGATACGCAGTATTTT. The encoded protein is CASSSRSGRTTDTQYF. Full variable domain (outside the CDR3, taken from reference TRBV9 and TRBJ2-3): DSGVTQTPKHLITATGQRVTLRCSPRSGDLSVYWYQQSLDQGLQFLIQYYNGEERAKGNILERFSAQQFPDLHSELNLSSLELGDSALYFCASSSRSGRTTDTQYFGPGTRLTVL.

This clone was seen only once. V usage is TRBV5-5 and J usage is TRBJ2-1; D ambiguous. CDR1 SGHKS and CDR2 YYEKEE come from the germline V gene (reference sequence). The CDR3 loop spans 16 amino acids. V was trimmed by 2 bases and J by 7 bases, leaving 19 bases between them. The CDR3 region is CASSFSRRIDGNEQFF. In nucleotides, the CDR3 is TGTGCCAGCAGCTTCTCCCGACGGATAGACGGGAATGAGCAGTTCTTC.

The CDR3 sequence is CASSARQGYNYGYTF. CDR3 nucleotides: TGTGCCAGCAGCGCCAGACAGGGGTACAACTATGGCTACACCTTC. The chain is built from TRBV7-2 and TRBJ1-2; TRBD1 matches 8 bases. V lost 5 bases, J lost 2 bases, and 7 bases stayed unmatched. Germline CDR1 is SGHTA and CDR2 is FQGNSA. The CDR3 length is 15 residues.

V usage is TRBV19 and J usage is TRBJ1-5; D not certain. Trimming cost V 4 bases and J 0 bases, with 16 bases left between them. CDR1 LNHDA and CDR2 SQIVND come from the germline V gene (reference sequence). The CDR3 totals 17 residues. The CDR3 here is CASSRVEDGLSNQPQHF. Here the CDR3 DNA reads TGTGCCAGTAGTAGGGTCGAGGACGGACTTAGCAATCAGCCCCAGCATTTT. Filled out from reference TRBV19 and TRBJ1-5, the complete variable domain reads DGGITQSPKYLFRKEGQNVTLSCEQNLNHDAMYWYRQDPGQGLRLIYYSQIVNDFQKGDIAEGYSVSREKKESFPLTVTSAQKNPTAFYLCASSRVEDGLSNQPQHFGDGTRLSIL.

This clone was seen a single time. V usage is TRBV5-6 and J usage is TRBJ1-1; 9 bases align to TRBD1. The CDR3 is 13 amino acids. Germline-derived CDR1 and CDR2 are SGHDT and YYEEEE. Trimming took 6 bases from V and 3 from J; bases not matched to a gene: 3. The CDR3 DNA sequence: TGTGCCAGCACCTGGGACAGGGACACTGAAGCTTTCTTT. Translating it yields CASTWDRDTEAFF.

J is TRBJ2-3 and V is TRBV7-3; D might be TRBD1 (6 bases). Germline assignment: CDR1 SGHTA and CDR2 FQGTGA. The germline V and J ends were trimmed by 5 bases and 4 bases, with 16 bases remaining between them. The CDR3 has 15 amino acids. CDR3 in DNA: TGTGCCAGCAGCGCCCTGGCAGGGGTGGCAGATACGCAGTATTTT. Translating it yields CASSALAGVADTQYF.

The chain uses TRBV14 and TRBJ2-1; 10 bases align to TRBD2. CDR3 size: 16 residues. Germline CDR1 and CDR2: SGHDN and FVKESK. Losses at the gene ends were 7 bases for V and 7 bases for J; bases not matched to a gene: 13. In DNA form, the CDR3 reads TGTGCCAGCATGGGTCGCCTAGCGGGAGAAAAGAATGAGCAGTTCTTC. Encoded protein: CASMGRLAGEKNEQFF.

The rearrangement links TRBV15 to TRBJ1-5, with TRBD1 as a possible D gene (5 bases). Trimming stripped 3 bases from V and 4 bases from J, with 19 bases between. CDR3 length: 17 residues. CDR1 and CDR2 from the germline V gene are LNHNV and YYDKDF (reference sequence). CDR3 region: CATSRGGGSVANQPQHF. The CDR3 region has the DNA TGTGCCACCAGCAGGGGGGGAGGCAGCGTCGCGAATCAGCCCCAGCATTTT.

The sample holds one count of this clone. The chain employs TRBV10-3 and TRBJ2-1; D is possibly TRBD2 (5 bases). The CDR3 runs to 15 residues. Deletions cut 3 bases from V and 9 bases from J, with 18 bases between. Germline V gene lookup returns CDR1 ENHRY and CDR2 SYGVKD. The CDR3 DNA sequence: TGTGCCATCAGTGAATCGAGGAAGGGAGAGGGTGAGCAGTTCTTC. Its translation: CAISESRKGEGEQFF.

In nucleotides, the CDR3 is TGTGCCAGCAGCTTAGCGGACAGGGGCCGTCCAATGAACACTGAAGCTTTCTTT. This encodes CASSLADRGRPMNTEAFF. The rearrangement joins TRBV7-9 to TRBJ1-1; 9 bases are a match to TRBD1. With V trimmed by 0 bases and J by 0 bases, 8 bases remained unmatched. The CDR3 sequence is 18 residues long. Germline-derived CDR1 and CDR2 are SEHNR and FQNEAQ (reference sequence).

The chain is built from TRBV28 and TRBJ2-5, with 9 bases matching TRBD2. CDR3 length: 14 amino acids. V lost 6 bases to trimming and J lost 4 bases; unmatched junction nucleotides: 6. Germline CDR1 reads MDHEN; CDR2 reads SYDVKM. The CDR3 bases are TGTGCCAGCAGACGAGGAGCGGGGGGAGAGACCCAGTACTTC. It encodes CASRRGAGGETQYF.

The chain recombines TRBV6-1 with TRBJ2-6; D call uncertain. From germline, CDR1 is MNHNS and CDR2 SASEGT. This CDR3 region has 19 residues. V lost 2 bases to trimming and J lost 0 bases, with 17 bases between them. Here the CDR3 reads CASSELPQAPTSGANVLTF. In DNA, the CDR3 is TGTGCCAGCAGTGAACTCCCTCAGGCGCCGACCTCTGGGGCCAACGTCCTGACTTTC.

The genes are TRBV27 and TRBJ1-5; the match to TRBD1 covers 9 bases. The CDR3 extends over 17 amino acids. CDR1 and CDR2 (germline): MNHEY, SMNVEV (reference sequence). The junction had 11 bases not matched to a gene; V was cut back by 2 bases and J by 6 bases. The CDR3 sequence is CASSLTFGTGLGQPQHF. The CDR3 DNA is TGTGCCAGCAGTTTAACGTTTGGGACAGGGCTTGGTCAGCCCCAGCATTTT.

The chain joins TRBV7-9 to TRBJ1-1; D possibly corresponds to TRBD1 (5 bases). CDR3 size: 15 residues. Trimming took 4 bases from V and 3 from J, leaving 15 bases between them. Per the germline V gene, CDR1 is SEHNR and CDR2 is FQNEAQ (reference sequence). The CDR3 coding sequence is TGTGCCAGCAGCTCCCTCGGGGGTGGATACACTGAAGCTTTCTTT. Its protein is CASSSLGGGYTEAFF.

The J gene is TRBJ1-2, the V gene TRBV10-3; no firm D call. V was trimmed by 6 bases and J by 8 bases, leaving 13 bases between them. The CDR3 sequence is 12 residues long. Germline assignment: CDR1 ENHRY and CDR2 SYGVKD. In DNA form, the CDR3 reads TGTGCCATCAGGGACGACTCGGGAGGCTACACCTTC. The encoded protein is CAIRDDSGGYTF.

This rearrangement joins TRBV13 to TRBJ2-7; D is perhaps TRBD1 (5 bases). The CDR3 is 13 amino acids. Germline CDR1 and CDR2: PRHDT and FYEKMQ (reference sequence). V lost 0 bases, J lost 7 bases, and 10 bases lay in between. DNA of the CDR3: TGTGCCAGCAGCTTAGGGACGACAGTAGAGCAGTACTTC. Translated, it gives CASSLGTTVEQYF.

The CDR3 sequence is CASSVDPGGPSYNEQFF. DNA of the CDR3: TGTGCCAGCAGCGTAGATCCGGGAGGGCCCTCCTACAATGAGCAGTTCTTC. The rearrangement joins TRBV9 to TRBJ2-1, with 8 bases lining up with TRBD2. The CDR3 extends over 17 amino acids. V lost 0 bases and J lost 0; bases outside the gene matches: 5. Germline-derived CDR1 and CDR2 are SGDLS and YYNGEE.